The sequence of this T cell receptor (beta chain) was determined in a study of shared clonotypes between healthy human individuals. Sequenced by immunoSEQ multiplex PCR; TCRdb stores in-frame clones only, minus some. The table lists hundreds of thousands of clones, 90% to 97% of them singletons. The naive CD8 subset, CD45RO-negative cells positively selected for CCR7, excluded terminally differentiated effector memory CD45RA+ cells. V lost 4 bases and J 0 bases, leaving 19 bases between the germline ends. From germline, CDR1 is SGHRS and CDR2 YFSETQ. The CDR3 runs 18 residues. The sequenced sample was naive CD8+ T cells sorted from blood. This sequence was found in a woman in her thirties in good health. The chain carries TRBV5-1 and TRBJ2-2, with D possibly matching TRBD2 (6 bases). The DNA for the CDR3 is TGCGCCAGCAGCCGGGGGTTGGGAATCAAGACGAACACCGGGGAGCTGTTTTTT. The encoded protein is CASSRGLGIKTNTGELFF.